Listed below are T cell receptor beta chains from one sample, sequenced in a study of shared clonotypes between healthy human individuals. Here immunoSEQ multiplex PCR was the method, and the copy in TCRdb shows in-frame clones only, minus some. This sample has roughly 760,000 clones, with about 74% found just once. Sequenced sample: memory CD4+ T cells sorted from blood. The receptors come from a woman younger than 45 in good health. The CDR3 runs from the conserved cysteine through the conserved F or W. The D gene is left open where the match is weak. Part of the rows lack a size; the others show once, few, many or a class for expanded clones.

TRBJ2-2 - - TRBV4-2 CASSQVTASGTGELFF TGTGCCAGCAGCCAAGTAACAGCCTCGGGCACCGGGGAGCTGTTTTTT
TRBJ2-7 few - TRBV4-2 CASSQVVGYSSYEQYF TGTGCCAGCAGCCAGGTTGTCGGTTATAGCTCCTACGAGCAGTACTTC
TRBJ2-3 - - TRBV2 CASSEASGASTDTQYF TGTGCCAGCAGTGAAGCGAGTGGGGCTAGCACAGATACGCAGTATTTT
TRBJ1-2 - TRBD1 TRBV25-1 CASSKQGRTYGYTF TGTGCCAGCAGTAAACAGGGGCGGACCTATGGCTACACCTTC
TRBJ1-2 - - TRBV5-1 CASSWKDGNYGYTF TGCGCCAGCAGCTGGAAGGACGGCAACTATGGCTACACCTTC
TRBJ1-1 - - TRBV2 CATYREINTEAFF TGTGCCACCTACAGGGAAATAAACACTGAAGCTTTCTTT
TRBJ1-2 - TRBD1 TRBV5-4 CASRRQGSYGYTF TGTGCCAGCAGGCGACAGGGCAGCTATGGCTACACCTTC
TRBJ2-3 - TRBD2 TRBV28 CASSLWGGSSTDTQYF TGTGCCAGCAGTCTATGGGGCGGGAGTTCGACAGATACGCAGTATTTT
TRBJ2-1 - - TRBV19 CASSIGFGSYNEQFF TGTGCCAGTAGTATCGGTTTTGGGTCCTACAATGAGCAGTTCTTC
TRBJ1-1 - TRBD1 TRBV6-6 CASSHGTGVPEAFF TGTGCCAGCAGTCACGGGACAGGGGTTCCTGAAGCTTTCTTT
TRBJ2-3 - TRBD1 TRBV28 CASITAGGQADTQYF TGTGCCAGCATTACGGCAGGGGGACAGGCAGATACGCAGTATTTT
TRBJ2-7 - TRBD1 TRBV29-1 CSVDGQGSEQYF TGCAGCGTTGACGGACAGGGTTCTGAGCAGTACTTC
TRBJ2-7 - TRBD2 TRBV27 CASSPYGAGASNEQYF TGTGCCAGCAGTCCATATGGGGCGGGAGCTTCGAACGAGCAGTACTTC
TRBJ2-3 - - TRBV7-2 CASSLVGVTQYF TGTGCCAGCAGCTTAGTTGGCGTTACGCAGTATTTT
TRBJ1-1 - TRBD1 TRBV10-3 CAISTGGRGNSFF TGTGCCATCAGTACAGGGGGAAGGGGGAATAGCTTCTTT
TRBJ2-1 once - TRBV19 CASSSQGLYNEQFF TGTGCCAGTAGCTCACAAGGACTATACAATGAGCAGTTCTTC